A selection of T cell receptor beta chains follows, all from one sample in a study of blood T cell repertoires in COVID-19. Method: immunoSEQ multiplex PCR; TCRdb's copy keeps in-frame clones and lacks some. The sample holds 260,000 or so clones, roughly 88% seen once. The sample taken for sequencing was peripheral blood. These receptor sequences come from a human donor in a cohort sampled during active COVID-19. Each CDR3 is given with its conserved first and last residue. The D gene is left open where the match is weak. Size tells how often a clone was seen (once, few, many) or the class of an expanded clone, and some rows leave it out.

CDR3: CASSSLAGYPRDTQYF
DNA: TGTGCCAGCAGCTCTCTAGCGGGCTACCCAAGGGATACGCAGTATTTT
J: TRBJ2-3
D: TRBD2
V: TRBV5-6
size: .

CDR3: CASSEVSGTILAKNIQYF
DNA: TGTGCCAGCAGTGAAGTTAGTGGGACAATTCTAGCCAAAAACATTCAGTACTTC
J: TRBJ2-4
D: .
V: TRBV6-1
size: once

CDR3: CASLIPNNYGYTF
DNA: TGTGCCAGCCTGATACCTAATAACTATGGCTACACCTTC
J: TRBJ1-2
D: .
V: TRBV19
size: .

CDR3: CASSLQPGTGDTEAFF
DNA: TGTGCCAGCAGCTTACAGCCCGGGACAGGGGACACTGAAGCTTTCTTT
J: TRBJ1-1
D: TRBD1
V: TRBV9
size: .

CDR3: CASSLAISGRAPEQYF
DNA: TGTGCCAGCAGCTTAGCGATTAGCGGGAGGGCCCCCGAGCAGTACTTC
J: TRBJ2-7
D: TRBD2
V: TRBV7-6
size: .

CDR3: CASSFAGTYNEQFF
DNA: TGTGCCAGCAGCTTCGCGGGAACCTACAATGAGCAGTTCTTC
J: TRBJ2-1
D: .
V: TRBV5-8
size: .

CDR3: CAARGEVYGYTF
DNA: TGTGCCGCCAGGGGCGAGGTCTATGGCTACACCTTC
J: TRBJ1-2
D: .
V: TRBV6-5
size: .

CDR3: CASSQEEGSYNSPLHF
DNA: TGCGCCAGCAGCCAAGAGGAGGGCTCCTATAATTCACCCCTCCACTTT
J: TRBJ1-6
D: .
V: TRBV4-1
size: .

CDR3: CAALGTGVTDTQYF
DNA: TGTGCCGCCCTCGGGACGGGGGTCACAGATACGCAGTATTTT
J: TRBJ2-3
D: .
V: TRBV24-1
size: .

CDR3: CASSELTVYYEQYF
DNA: TGTGCCAGCAGTGAATTAACGGTTTACTACGAGCAGTACTTC
J: TRBJ2-7
D: .
V: TRBV6-1
size: once

CDR3: CASSLRNGETEAFF
DNA: TGTGCCAGCAGCTTGCGTAACGGGGAGACTGAAGCTTTCTTT
J: TRBJ1-1
D: .
V: TRBV5-6
size: .

CDR3: CASSLAGVGANVLTF
DNA: TGTGCCAGCAGCTTAGCAGGGGTTGGGGCCAACGTCCTGACTTTC
J: TRBJ2-6
D: .
V: TRBV7-8
size: once

CDR3: CASTRLAGTGELFF
DNA: TGTGCCAGCACCCGACTAGCCGGCACCGGGGAGCTGTTTTTT
J: TRBJ2-2
D: .
V: TRBV21-1
size: .

CDR3: CASSAHPWTVDNEQFF
DNA: TGTGCCAGCAGCGCCCACCCCTGGACAGTTGACAATGAGCAGTTCTTC
J: TRBJ2-1
D: .
V: TRBV9
size: .

CDR3: CASSLGTPGSNQPQHF
DNA: TGTGCCAGCAGCTTAGGGACACCTGGGAGCAATCAGCCCCAGCATTTT
J: TRBJ1-5
D: .
V: TRBV7-6
size: .

CDR3: CASSLGRGLYEQYF
DNA: TGTGCCAGCAGCCTGGGTAGGGGTCTCTACGAGCAGTACTTC
J: TRBJ2-7
D: .
V: TRBV5-5
size: .

CDR3: CASTQRETQYF
DNA: TGTGCCAGCACCCAGAGGGAGACCCAGTACTTC
J: TRBJ2-5
D: .
V: TRBV6-6
size: once

CDR3: CASNFFRVTEAFF
DNA: TGTGCCAGCAATTTTTTTCGGGTCACTGAAGCTTTCTTT
J: TRBJ1-1
D: .
V: TRBV12-3/TRBV12-4
size: .

CDR3: CASSLLAGGPGSYNEQFF
DNA: TGCGCCAGCAGCTTACTAGCGGGAGGGCCGGGGTCCTACAATGAGCAGTTCTTC
J: TRBJ2-1
D: TRBD2
V: TRBV5-1
size: .

CDR3: CASSSPREQYF
DNA: TGCGCCAGCAGCTCTCCTCGGGAGCAGTACTTC
J: TRBJ2-5
D: .
V: TRBV5-1
size: .

CDR3: CASSRGDGNTEAFF
DNA: TGCGCCAGCAGCCGCGGCGATGGAAACACTGAAGCTTTCTTT
J: TRBJ1-1
D: .
V: TRBV5-1
size: .

CDR3: CASSLWVGEAYNSPLHF
DNA: TGTGCCAGCAGCTTGTGGGTAGGGGAGGCGTATAATTCACCCCTCCACTTT
J: TRBJ1-6
D: .
V: TRBV11-3
size: .

CDR3: CAWSVPRGTGDYGYTF
DNA: TGTGCCTGGAGTGTACCAAGAGGGACAGGGGACTATGGCTACACCTTC
J: TRBJ1-2
D: TRBD1
V: TRBV30
size: once

CDR3: CASSSPAPSGFDEQFF
DNA: TGTGCCAGCAGTTCCCCGGCCCCGTCCGGGTTCGATGAGCAGTTCTTC
J: TRBJ2-1
D: .
V: TRBV28
size: .

CDR3: CASSEFLRGSTEAFF
DNA: TGTGCCAGCAGTGAATTTTTGCGGGGGAGCACTGAAGCTTTCTTT
J: TRBJ1-1
D: .
V: TRBV2
size: once

CDR3: CASSEYPIDSHEQYF
DNA: TGTGCCAGCAGTGAATACCCAATCGACAGCCACGAGCAGTACTTC
J: TRBJ2-7
D: .
V: TRBV25-1
size: .

CDR3: CAISDGLTMNTEAFF
DNA: TGTGCCATCAGTGATGGACTGACAATGAACACTGAAGCTTTCTTT
J: TRBJ1-1
D: .
V: TRBV10-3
size: .

CDR3: CASVPWQGGTDTQYF
DNA: TGTGCCAGCGTTCCGTGGCAGGGTGGGACAGATACGCAGTATTTT
J: TRBJ2-3
D: .
V: TRBV27
size: .

CDR3: CASSARQGGAYEQYF
DNA: TGTGCCAGCAGTGCAAGACAGGGGGGAGCCTACGAGCAGTACTTC
J: TRBJ2-7
D: TRBD1
V: TRBV25-1
size: .

CDR3: CASRTGQGSYEQYF
DNA: TGTGCCAGCAGGACGGGACAGGGATCCTACGAGCAGTACTTC
J: TRBJ2-7
D: TRBD1
V: TRBV3-1/TRBV3-2
size: once

CDR3: CASSELESRYF
DNA: TGTGCCAGCAGTGAATTGGAGAGCCGGTACTTC
J: TRBJ2-7
D: .
V: TRBV6-1
size: once

CDR3: CASSLRTSGGLRETQYF
DNA: TGTGCCAGCAGTTTGAGGACTAGCGGGGGGCTCCGGGAGACCCAGTACTTC
J: TRBJ2-5
D: TRBD2
V: TRBV6-2/TRBV6-3
size: .

CDR3: CASRLRDTGNQPQHF
DNA: TGTGCCAGCAGGCTTCGGGATACAGGCAATCAGCCCCAGCATTTT
J: TRBJ1-5
D: .
V: TRBV28
size: once

CDR3: CASTRGGVGNQPQHF
DNA: TGTGCCAGCACCCGGGGGGGGGTAGGAAATCAGCCCCAGCATTTT
J: TRBJ1-5
D: .
V: TRBV28
size: .

CDR3: CASSQQGAGNQPQHF
DNA: TGTGCCAGCAGCCAACAGGGGGCTGGGAATCAGCCCCAGCATTTT
J: TRBJ1-5
D: TRBD1
V: TRBV5-5
size: .

CDR3: CASSLLTYNEQFF
DNA: TGTGCCAGCAGCTTACTAACTTACAATGAGCAGTTCTTC
J: TRBJ2-1
D: .
V: TRBV7-2
size: .

CDR3: CASSRDRDPTGELFF
DNA: TGTGCCAGCAGCAGGGACAGGGACCCCACCGGGGAGCTGTTTTTT
J: TRBJ2-2
D: TRBD1
V: TRBV6-5
size: .

CDR3: CASSHVGGAGRSYEQYF
DNA: TGCGCCAGCAGCCACGTTGGGGGAGCGGGAAGGAGCTACGAGCAGTACTTC
J: TRBJ2-7
D: TRBD2
V: TRBV4-3
size: .

CDR3: CASSVTGSSYEQYF
DNA: TGTGCCAGTAGTGTGACAGGGAGCTCCTACGAGCAGTACTTC
J: TRBJ2-7
D: TRBD1
V: TRBV19
size: .

CDR3: CASSPNRETEAFF
DNA: TGTGCCAGCAGCCCTAACAGGGAGACTGAAGCTTTCTTT
J: TRBJ1-1
D: .
V: TRBV7-9
size: .

CDR3: CASSLNPLASGPSYEQYF
DNA: TGTGCCAGCAGTTTAAACCCTCTTGCTAGCGGCCCCTCCTACGAGCAGTACTTC
J: TRBJ2-7
D: TRBD2
V: TRBV6-2/TRBV6-3
size: .

CDR3: CASSQRGF
DNA: TGTGCCAGCAGCCAGAGAGGCTTC
J: TRBJ2-7
D: .
V: TRBV2
size: .

CDR3: CASRPGVSNQPQHF
DNA: TGTGCCAGCAGACCGGGGGTAAGCAATCAGCCCCAGCATTTT
J: TRBJ1-5
D: .
V: TRBV6-5
size: .

CDR3: CASSLMASGGANEQYF
DNA: TGCGCCAGCAGCTTAATGGCTAGCGGGGGGGCCAACGAGCAGTACTTC
J: TRBJ2-7
D: TRBD2
V: TRBV5-1
size: .

CDR3: CASRGDSSGNTIYF
DNA: TGTGCCAGTAGGGGGGACAGCTCTGGAAACACCATATATTTT
J: TRBJ1-3
D: TRBD1
V: TRBV19
size: .

CDR3: CASSRTGVGQPQHF
DNA: TGTGCCAGCAGCCGAACAGGGGTAGGACAGCCCCAGCATTTT
J: TRBJ1-5
D: TRBD1
V: TRBV7-9
size: .

CDR3: CASQGGRTEAFF
DNA: TGTGCCAGTCAGGGGGGACGGACTGAAGCTTTCTTT
J: TRBJ1-1
D: TRBD1
V: TRBV19
size: .

CDR3: CASSLYGQVSGELFF
DNA: TGCGCCAGCAGCTTGTACGGACAGGTTTCCGGGGAGCTGTTTTTT
J: TRBJ2-2
D: TRBD1
V: TRBV5-1
size: .